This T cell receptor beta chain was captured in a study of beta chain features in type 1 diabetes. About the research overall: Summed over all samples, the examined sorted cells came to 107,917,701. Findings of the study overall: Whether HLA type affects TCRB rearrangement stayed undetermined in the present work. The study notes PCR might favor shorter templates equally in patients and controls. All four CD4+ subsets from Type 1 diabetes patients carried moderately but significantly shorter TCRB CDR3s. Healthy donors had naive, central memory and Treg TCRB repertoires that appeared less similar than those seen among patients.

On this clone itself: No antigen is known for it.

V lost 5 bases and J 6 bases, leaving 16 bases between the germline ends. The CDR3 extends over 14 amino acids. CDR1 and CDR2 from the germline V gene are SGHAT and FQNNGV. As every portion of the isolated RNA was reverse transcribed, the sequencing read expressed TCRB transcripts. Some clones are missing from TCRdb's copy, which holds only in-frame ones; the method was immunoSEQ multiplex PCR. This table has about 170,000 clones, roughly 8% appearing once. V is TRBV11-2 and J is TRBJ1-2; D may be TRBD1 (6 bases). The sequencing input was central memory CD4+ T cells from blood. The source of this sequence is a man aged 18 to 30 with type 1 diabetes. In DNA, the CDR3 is TGTGCCAGCAGCCCAACAACAGGGATAGATGGCTACACCTTC. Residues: CASSPTTGIDGYTF.